This note documents a single T cell receptor beta chain sequence. Its antigen is undetermined. Treatment denoted: some 20 received Ad26.COV2.S at low or high dose, single or two shots; 5 received placebo; per-sample allocation not given. Specimen acquisition occurred on day 63 following the initial vaccine or placebo injection. The protocol was immunoSEQ multiplex PCR, while the TCRdb copy is restricted to in-frame clones and leaves out a portion. The sample lists around 310,000 clones; 75% to 90% were seen once. The data were taken from a study of Ad26.COV2.S vaccination and SARS-CoV-2 variants. Across the whole study: This donor came from the COV1001 trial of Ad26.COV2.S. Into the muscle, Ad26.COV2.S was dosed once or twice, 56 days apart. Study-wide results and limits: Possibly, TCR breadth and depth analyses underestimated total T cell responses.

This specimen consisted of peripheral blood, obtained in a trial of Ad26.COV2.S vaccine versus placebo. This TCR derives from a person aged 18 to 59 who received the Ad26.COV2.S COVID-19 vaccine or a placebo.

The CDR3 DNA is TGTGCCATCAGTGAGAGGTCGGGGTTGGCTTTCTTT. Translated, it gives CAISERSGLAFF. The chain links TRBV10-3 to TRBJ1-1; D is undetermined. There are 12 residues in the CDR3. The germline V and J ends were trimmed by 2 bases and 11 bases, with 12 bases remaining between them. The germline V gene has CDR1 ENHRY and CDR2 SYGVKD.